This TCR delta chain derives from a study of human gamma delta and Vdelta1 T cells (dated by TCRdb to 2016 to 2019). Regarding the complete study: The study investigated Delta One T cells, Vd1+ gamma-delta T cells, as cytotoxic effectors against acute myeloid leukemia.

As regards this clone: No antigen is known for it. A far larger clone is a single base away, which makes a read error likely. The same CDR3 also results from other DNA sequences found in this sample.

Libraries were made using PCR. These reads were obtained on an Illumina MiSeq. Identical DNA sequences were merged into single rows after TCRdb reprocessed the public reads with CATT. The sample includes fewer than 7,000 delta-chain clones, with about 9.4% observed a single time. The ten most abundant clones make up around 14% of the sample. The CDR3, cysteine through phenylalanine, is 21 amino acids long. Kept here is only the CDR3 DNA, which spans 63 bases and is read in frame from base 1. Per the germline V gene, TSWWSYY is the CDR1 and QGS is the CDR2. The V and J segments used are TRDV1 and TRDJ1; the junction holds 12 bases that match TRDD3. What was sequenced was naive CD27+ Vdelta1 gamma-delta T cells from blood. The TCR was taken from a human donor in good health. The nucleotides are TGTGCCCTTGGGGTCCCTCAGACTGGGGGATACAACTTTTTAGGGCGCGATAAACTCATCTTT. This yields the protein CALGVPQTGGYNFLGRDKLIF.